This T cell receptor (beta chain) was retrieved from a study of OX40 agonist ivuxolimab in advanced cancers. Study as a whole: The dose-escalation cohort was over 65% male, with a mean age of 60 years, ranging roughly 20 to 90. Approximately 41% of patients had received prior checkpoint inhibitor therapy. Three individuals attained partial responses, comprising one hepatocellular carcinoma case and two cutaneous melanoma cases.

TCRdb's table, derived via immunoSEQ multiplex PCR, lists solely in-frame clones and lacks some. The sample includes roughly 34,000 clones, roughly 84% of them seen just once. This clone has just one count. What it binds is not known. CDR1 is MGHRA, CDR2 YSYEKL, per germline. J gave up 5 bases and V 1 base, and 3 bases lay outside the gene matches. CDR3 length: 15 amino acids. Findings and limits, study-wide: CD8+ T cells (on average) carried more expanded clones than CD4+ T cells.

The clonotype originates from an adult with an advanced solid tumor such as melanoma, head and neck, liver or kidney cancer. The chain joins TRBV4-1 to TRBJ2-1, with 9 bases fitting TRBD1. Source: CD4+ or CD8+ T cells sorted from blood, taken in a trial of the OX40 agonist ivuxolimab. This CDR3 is CASSQGDRDNNEQFF. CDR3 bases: TGCGCCAGCAGCCAAGGGGACAGGGACAACAATGAGCAGTTCTTC.